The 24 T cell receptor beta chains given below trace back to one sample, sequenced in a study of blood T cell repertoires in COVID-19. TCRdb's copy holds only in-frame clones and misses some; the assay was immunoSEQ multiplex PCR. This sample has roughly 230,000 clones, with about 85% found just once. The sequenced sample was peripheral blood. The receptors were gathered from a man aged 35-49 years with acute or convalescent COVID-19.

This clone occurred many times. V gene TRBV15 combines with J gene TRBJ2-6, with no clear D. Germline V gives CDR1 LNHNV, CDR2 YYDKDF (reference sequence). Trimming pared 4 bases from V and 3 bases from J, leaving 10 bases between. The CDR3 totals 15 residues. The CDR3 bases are TGTGCCACCAGCACGCAGGAAAGTGGGGCCAACGTCCTGACTTTC. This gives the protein CATSTQESGANVLTF. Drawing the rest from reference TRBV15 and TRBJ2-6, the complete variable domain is DAMVIQNPRYQVTQFGKPVTLSCSQTLNHNVMYWYQQKSSQAPKLLFHYYDKDFNNEADTPDNFQSRRPNTSFCFLDIRSPGLGDTAMYLCATSTQESGANVLTFGAGSRLTVL.

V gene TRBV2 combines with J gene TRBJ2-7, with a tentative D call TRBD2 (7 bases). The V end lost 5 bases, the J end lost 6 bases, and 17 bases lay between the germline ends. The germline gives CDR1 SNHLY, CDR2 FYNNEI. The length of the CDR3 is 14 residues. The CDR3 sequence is CASSNRYREGEQYF. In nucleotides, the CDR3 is TGTGCCAGCAGTAACAGATACAGGGAGGGCGAGCAGTACTTC. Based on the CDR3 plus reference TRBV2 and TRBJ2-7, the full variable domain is EPEVTQTPSHQVTQMGQEVILRCVPISNHLYFYWYRQILGQKVEFLVSFYNNEISEKSEIFDDQFSVERPDGSNFTLKIRSTKLEDSAMYFCASSNRYREGEQYFGPGTRLTVT.

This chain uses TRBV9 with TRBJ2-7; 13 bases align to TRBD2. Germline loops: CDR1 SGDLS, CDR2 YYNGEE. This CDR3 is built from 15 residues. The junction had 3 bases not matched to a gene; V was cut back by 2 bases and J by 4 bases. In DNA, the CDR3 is TGTGCCAGCAGCGTGACTAGCGGGGGGTTATACGAGCAGTACTTC. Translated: CASSVTSGGLYEQYF.

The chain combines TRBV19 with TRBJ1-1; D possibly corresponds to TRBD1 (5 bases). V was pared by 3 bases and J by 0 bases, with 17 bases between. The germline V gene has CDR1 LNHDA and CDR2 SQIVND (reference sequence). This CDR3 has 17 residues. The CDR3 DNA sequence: TGTGCCAGTAGTATCTTGCACGTTGACAGCGTGAACACTGAAGCTTTCTTT. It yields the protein CASSILHVDSVNTEAFF.

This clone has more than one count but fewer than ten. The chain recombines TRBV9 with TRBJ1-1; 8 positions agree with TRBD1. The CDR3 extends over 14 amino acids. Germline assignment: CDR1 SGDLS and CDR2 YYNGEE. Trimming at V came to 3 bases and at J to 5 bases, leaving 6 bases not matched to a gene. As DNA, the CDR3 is TGTGCCAGCAGCGGACAGGGGTATGGAACTGAAGCTTTCTTT. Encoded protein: CASSGQGYGTEAFF.

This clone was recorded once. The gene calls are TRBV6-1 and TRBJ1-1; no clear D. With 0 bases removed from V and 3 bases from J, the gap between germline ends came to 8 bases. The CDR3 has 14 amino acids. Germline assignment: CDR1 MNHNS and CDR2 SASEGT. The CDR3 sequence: CASSEAPGYTEAFF. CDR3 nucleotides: TGTGCCAGCAGTGAAGCGCCGGGGTACACTGAAGCTTTCTTT.

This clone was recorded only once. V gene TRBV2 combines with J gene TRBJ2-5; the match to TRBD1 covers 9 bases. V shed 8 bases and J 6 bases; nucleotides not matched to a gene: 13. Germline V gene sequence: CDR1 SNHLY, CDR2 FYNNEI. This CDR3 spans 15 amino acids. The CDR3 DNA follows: TGTGCCAGCCATCCCTTTACAGGGGGCGCCCAGACCCAGTACTTC. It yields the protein CASHPFTGGAQTQYF.

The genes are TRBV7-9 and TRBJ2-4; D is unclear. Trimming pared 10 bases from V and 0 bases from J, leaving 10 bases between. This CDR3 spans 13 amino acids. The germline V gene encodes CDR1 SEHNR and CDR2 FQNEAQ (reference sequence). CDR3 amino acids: CATTPLAKNIQYF. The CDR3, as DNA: TGTGCCACCACCCCGTTAGCCAAAAACATTCAGTACTTC.

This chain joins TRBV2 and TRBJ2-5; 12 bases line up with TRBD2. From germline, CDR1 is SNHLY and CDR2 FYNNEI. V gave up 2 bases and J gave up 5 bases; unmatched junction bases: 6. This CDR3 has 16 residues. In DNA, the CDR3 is TGTGCCAGCAGTGAATTTCTAGCGGGGGGGCAGGAGACCCAGTACTTC. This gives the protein CASSEFLAGGQETQYF.

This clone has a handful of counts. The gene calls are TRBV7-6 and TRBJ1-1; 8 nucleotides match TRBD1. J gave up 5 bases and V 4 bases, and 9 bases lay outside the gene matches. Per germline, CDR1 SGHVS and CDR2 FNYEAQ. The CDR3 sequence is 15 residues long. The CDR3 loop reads CASSSGQALGTEAFF. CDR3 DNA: TGTGCCAGCAGCTCGGGACAGGCCCTCGGGACTGAAGCTTTCTTT.

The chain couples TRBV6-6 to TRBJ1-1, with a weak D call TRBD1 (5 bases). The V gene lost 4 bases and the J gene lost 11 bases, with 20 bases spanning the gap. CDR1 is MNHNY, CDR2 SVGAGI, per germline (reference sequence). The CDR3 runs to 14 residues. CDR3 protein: CASSFTGPSGVAFF. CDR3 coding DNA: TGTGCCAGCAGTTTCACCGGGCCCTCGGGGGTCGCTTTCTTT.

For the CDR3, the DNA is TGTGCCTGGAGTGTCGGAGGAAGCTATGGCTACACCTTC. Amino acids: CAWSVGGSYGYTF. V and J are TRBV30 and TRBJ1-2; D is undetermined. Trimming cost V 0 bases and J 4 bases, with 9 bases left between them. The CDR3 sequence is 13 residues long. The germline V gene has CDR1 GTSNPN and CDR2 SVGIG (reference sequence).

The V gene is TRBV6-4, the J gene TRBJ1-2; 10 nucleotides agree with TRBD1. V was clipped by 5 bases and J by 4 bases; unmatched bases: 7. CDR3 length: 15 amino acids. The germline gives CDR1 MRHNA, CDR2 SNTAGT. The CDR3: CASSQTGGASYGYTF. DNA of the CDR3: TGTGCCAGCAGTCAGACAGGGGGCGCAAGCTATGGCTACACCTTC.

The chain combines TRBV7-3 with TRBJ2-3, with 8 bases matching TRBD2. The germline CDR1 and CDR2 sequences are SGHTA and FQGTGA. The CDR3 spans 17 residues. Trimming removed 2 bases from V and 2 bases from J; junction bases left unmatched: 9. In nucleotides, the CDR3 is TGTGCCAGCAGCTTAGGAGGCGGGGGGCTATACACAGATACGCAGTATTTT. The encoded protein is CASSLGGGGLYTDTQYF.

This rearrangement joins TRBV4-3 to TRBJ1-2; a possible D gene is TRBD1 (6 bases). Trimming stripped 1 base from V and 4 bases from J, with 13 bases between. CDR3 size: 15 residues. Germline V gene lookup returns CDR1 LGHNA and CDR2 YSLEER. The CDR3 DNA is TGCGCCAGCAGCCAAGGAGGGACAACGCTCTATGGCTACACCTTC. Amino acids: CASSQGGTTLYGYTF.

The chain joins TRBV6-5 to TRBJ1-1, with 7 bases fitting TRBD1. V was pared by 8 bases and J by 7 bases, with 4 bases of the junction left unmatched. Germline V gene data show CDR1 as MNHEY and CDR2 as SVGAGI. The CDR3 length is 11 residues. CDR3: CASARGNEAFF. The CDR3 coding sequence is TGTGCCAGCGCCAGGGGGAATGAAGCTTTCTTT.

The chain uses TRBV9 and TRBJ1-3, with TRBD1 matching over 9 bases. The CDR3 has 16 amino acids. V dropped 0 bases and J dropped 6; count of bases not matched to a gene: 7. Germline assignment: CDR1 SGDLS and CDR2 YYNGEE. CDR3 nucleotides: TGTGCCAGCAGCGTAGCCGGGAGACAGGGGGAAAACACCATATATTTT. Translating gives CASSVAGRQGENTIYF. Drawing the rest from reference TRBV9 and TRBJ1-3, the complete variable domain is DSGVTQTPKHLITATGQRVTLRCSPRSGDLSVYWYQQSLDQGLQFLIQYYNGEERAKGNILERFSAQQFPDLHSELNLSSLELGDSALYFCASSVAGRQGENTIYFGEGSWLTVV.

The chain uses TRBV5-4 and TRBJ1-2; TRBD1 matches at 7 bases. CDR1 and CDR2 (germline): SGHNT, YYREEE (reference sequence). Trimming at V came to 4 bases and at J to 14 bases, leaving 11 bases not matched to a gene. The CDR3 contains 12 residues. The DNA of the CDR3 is TGTGCCAGCAGCCCACCAGGGGGAAAGGAAACCTTC. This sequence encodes CASSPPGGKETF.

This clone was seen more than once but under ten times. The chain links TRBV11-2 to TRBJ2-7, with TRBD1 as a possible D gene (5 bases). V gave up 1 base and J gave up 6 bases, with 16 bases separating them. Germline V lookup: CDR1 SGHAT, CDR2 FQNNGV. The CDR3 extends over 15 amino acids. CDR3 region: CASSLGQGRSSEQYF. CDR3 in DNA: TGTGCCAGCAGCTTAGGGCAGGGAAGATCTAGCGAGCAGTACTTC.

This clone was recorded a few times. CDR3 bases: TGTGCCAGCTCACTTCCCGGAGGCAATCAGCCCCAGCATTTT. It yields the protein CASSLPGGNQPQHF. The chain employs TRBV18 and TRBJ1-5; no firm D call. The CDR3 contains 14 residues. CDR1 KGHSH and CDR2 LQKENI come from the germline V gene. V shed 4 bases and J shed 2 bases, with 9 bases lying between them. Variable domain in full (rest from reference TRBV18 and TRBJ1-5): NAGVMQNPRHLVRRRGQEARLRCSPMKGHSHVYWYRQLPEEGLKFMVYLQKENIIDESGMPKERFSAEFPKEGPSILRIQQVVRGDSAAYFCASSLPGGNQPQHFGDGTRLSIL.

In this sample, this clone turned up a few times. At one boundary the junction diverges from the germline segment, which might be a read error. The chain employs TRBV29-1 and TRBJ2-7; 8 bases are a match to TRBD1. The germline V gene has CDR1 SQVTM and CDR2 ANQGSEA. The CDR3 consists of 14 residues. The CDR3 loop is CSIEFGQGPYEQYF. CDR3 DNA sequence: TGCAGCATTGAATTTGGACAGGGACCATACGAGCAGTACTTC.

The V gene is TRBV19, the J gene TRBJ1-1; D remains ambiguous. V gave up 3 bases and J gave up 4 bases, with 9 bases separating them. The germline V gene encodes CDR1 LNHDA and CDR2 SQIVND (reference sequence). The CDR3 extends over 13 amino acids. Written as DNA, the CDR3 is TGTGCCAGTAGTATGGGCCTGGGCACTGAAGCTTTCTTT. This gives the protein CASSMGLGTEAFF.

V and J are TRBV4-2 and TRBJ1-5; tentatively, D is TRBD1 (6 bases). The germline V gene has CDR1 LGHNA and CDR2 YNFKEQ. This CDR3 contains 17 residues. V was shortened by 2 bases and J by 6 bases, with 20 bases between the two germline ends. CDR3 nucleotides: TGTGCCAGCAGCCAACAAGACAGGCTTCAAAATGGTCAGCCCCAGCATTTT. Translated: CASSQQDRLQNGQPQHF.

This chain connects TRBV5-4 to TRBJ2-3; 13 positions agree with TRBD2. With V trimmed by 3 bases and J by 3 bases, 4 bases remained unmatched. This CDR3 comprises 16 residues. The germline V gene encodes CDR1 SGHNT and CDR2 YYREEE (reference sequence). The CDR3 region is CASSSEGLAGTDTQYF. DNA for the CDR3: TGTGCCAGCAGCTCAGAGGGACTAGCGGGAACAGATACGCAGTATTTT.